This TCR beta chain was identified in a study of blood T cell repertoires in COVID-19. Study-wide background: Whether acute or convalescent, the COVID-19 samples came from the United States, Italy and Spain. T cells, B-cell-depleted T cells, or PBMCs provided the cDNA or gDNA that served as material.

Seattle's enrolled individuals joined amid active infection and were then monitored longitudinally. Sequencing was performed with immunoSEQ multiplex PCR; in TCRdb, only in-frame clones are kept and a portion is missing. Of roughly 160,000 clones listed, roughly 88% are singletons. The sample comprised peripheral blood. This receptor was identified in a man between 18 and 35 years old with COVID-19, enrolled during active disease.

CDR3 in amino acids: CASSLVTSGRSNEQFF. CDR3 nucleotide sequence: TGTGCCAGCAGTTTAGTAACTAGCGGGAGAAGTAATGAGCAGTTCTTC. This rearrangement joins TRBV28 to TRBJ2-1, with 11 positions matching TRBD2. Germline CDR1 is MDHEN and CDR2 is SYDVKM. The CDR3 extends over 16 amino acids. J was trimmed by 7 bases and V by 2 bases; bases with no gene match: 7. Full variable domain (remainder filled in from reference TRBV28 and TRBJ2-1): DVKVTQSSRYLVKRTGEKVFLECVQDMDHENMFWYRQDPGLGLRLIYFSYDVKMKEKGDIPEGYSVSREKKERFSLILESASTNQTSMYLCASSLVTSGRSNEQFFGPGTRLTVL.